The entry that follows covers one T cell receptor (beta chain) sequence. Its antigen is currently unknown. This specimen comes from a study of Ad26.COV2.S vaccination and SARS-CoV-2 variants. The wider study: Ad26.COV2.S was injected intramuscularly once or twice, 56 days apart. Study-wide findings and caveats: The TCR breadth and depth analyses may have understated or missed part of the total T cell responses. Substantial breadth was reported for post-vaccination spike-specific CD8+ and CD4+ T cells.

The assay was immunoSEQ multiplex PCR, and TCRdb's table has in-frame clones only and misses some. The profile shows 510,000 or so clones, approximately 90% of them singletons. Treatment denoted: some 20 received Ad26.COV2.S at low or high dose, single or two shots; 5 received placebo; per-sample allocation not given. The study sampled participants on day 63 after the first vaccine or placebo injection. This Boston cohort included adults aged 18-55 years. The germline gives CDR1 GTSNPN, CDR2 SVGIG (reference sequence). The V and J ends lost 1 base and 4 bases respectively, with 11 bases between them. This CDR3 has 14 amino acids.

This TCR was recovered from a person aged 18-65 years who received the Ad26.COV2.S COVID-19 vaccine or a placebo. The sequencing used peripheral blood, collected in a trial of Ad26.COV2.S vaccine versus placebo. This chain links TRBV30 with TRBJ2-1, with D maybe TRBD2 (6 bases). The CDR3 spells CAWSGGRTYNEQFF. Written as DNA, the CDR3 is TGTGCCTGGAGTGGGGGGAGGACTTACAATGAGCAGTTCTTC.